The 19 T cell receptor beta chains given below trace back to one sample, sequenced in a study of blood T cell repertoires in COVID-19. Measured with immunoSEQ multiplex PCR; TCRdb has only the in-frame clones, and not every one. The sample consists of fewer than 250,000 clones, just over 85% of them appearing once. Input material: PBMCs or T cells enriched from blood (not recorded which). Receptors were obtained from a woman aged 40 to 49 with acute COVID-19.

The chain has TRBV24-1 and TRBJ2-1; 9 bases are shared with TRBD2. The length of the CDR3 is 16 residues. Germline V CDR1 and CDR2: KGHDR, SFDVKD. The V gene end was trimmed by 5 bases and the J gene end by 0 bases; junction bases not matched to a gene: 4. CDR3 coding DNA: TGTGCCACCAGTGGGAGTAGCGGGAGCTCCTACAATGAGCAGTTCTTC. It yields the protein CATSGSSGSSYNEQFF.

This chain connects TRBV7-8 to TRBJ1-1; D is unresolved. Germline CDR1 is SGHVS and CDR2 is FQNEAQ. This CDR3 is built from 12 residues. V dropped 5 bases and J dropped 5 bases, with 9 bases sitting between them. The DNA of the CDR3 is TGTGCCAGCAGCGCCGGTTGGACTGAAGCTTTCTTT. Protein sequence: CASSAGWTEAFF. The variable domain in full, completed from reference TRBV7-8 and TRBJ1-1, reads GAGVSQSPRYKVAKRGQDVALRCDPISGHVSLFWYQQALGQGPEFLTYFQNEAQLDKSGLPSDRFFAERPEGSVSTLKIQRTQQEDSAVYLCASSAGWTEAFFGQGTRLTVV.

This clone has a single count. V gene TRBV3-1 (or the pseudogene TRBV3-2) combines with J gene TRBJ1-1, with D possibly matching TRBD1 (5 bases). The CDR3 is 15 amino acids. Per germline, CDR1 LGHDT and CDR2 YNNKEL (reference sequence). With 1 base removed from V and 5 bases from J, the gap between germline ends came to 14 bases. In DNA form, the CDR3 reads TGTGCCAGCAGCCAAGGAAAGGGGCTGAGGACTGAAGCTTTCTTT. Protein sequence: CASSQGKGLRTEAFF.

This CDR3 reads CASSYGTGTIYNEQFF. CDR3 bases: TGTGCCAGCAGTTATGGGACAGGGACCATCTACAATGAGCAGTTCTTC. V gene TRBV7-2 combines with J gene TRBJ2-1, with 9 nucleotides matching TRBD1. The V segment lost 6 bases and the J segment 3 bases; nucleotides outside the gene matches: 9. The CDR3 covers 16 residues. Per germline, CDR1 SGHTA and CDR2 FQGNSA.

The gene calls are TRBV12-3 or TRBV12-4 and TRBJ1-1; perhaps TRBD1 as D (5 bases). V lost 3 bases to trimming and J lost 8 bases, with 7 bases between them. The CDR3 totals 11 residues. The CDR3 DNA is TGTGCCAGCAGTTTTGCAGGGGAAGCTTTCTTT. It specifies CASSFAGEAFF.

The chain combines TRBV15 with TRBJ2-7, with 7 bases fitting TRBD2. The length of the CDR3 is 14 residues. Trimming at V came to 1 base and at J to 3 bases, leaving 3 bases not matched to a gene. Germline V gives CDR1 LNHNV, CDR2 YYDKDF (reference sequence). The CDR3 DNA follows: TGTGCCACCAGCAGAGGGGGGGGAAGCTACGAGCAGTACTTC. Translation: CATSRGGGSYEQYF.

The chain recombines TRBV5-6 with TRBJ2-5, with 15 nucleotides matching TRBD2. Looked up from germline, CDR1 is SGHDT and CDR2 is YYEEEE. The CDR3 contains 19 residues. J lost 5 bases, V lost 2 bases, and 13 bases had no gene match. The CDR3 is CASSFTRTSGREWRETQYF. The CDR3 nucleotides read TGTGCCAGCAGCTTTACTCGGACTAGCGGGAGGGAGTGGAGGGAGACCCAGTACTTC.

The CDR3 nucleotides are TGTGCCACCAGTGATTTCGGGACAGGCACAGATACGCAGTATTTT. Protein: CATSDFGTGTDTQYF. J is TRBJ2-3 and V is TRBV24-1; 7 bases map to TRBD1. After removal of 1 base from V and 1 base from J, the junction contained 1 base not matched to a gene. CDR3 length equals 15 residues. CDR1 is KGHDR, CDR2 SFDVKD, per germline.

CDR3 coding DNA: TGCGCCAGCAGCCCGGCAGGGCACGAGCAGTACTTC. Translation gives CASSPAGHEQYF. The chain carries TRBV5-1 and TRBJ2-7; tentatively, D is TRBD1 (5 bases). This CDR3 region has 12 residues. CDR1 SGHRS and CDR2 YFSETQ come from the germline V gene. Trimming cost V 4 bases and J 5 bases, with 10 bases left between them.

The chain links TRBV11-3 to TRBJ2-3; D gene uncertain. Germline CDR1 and CDR2: SGHNT and YENEEA. The CDR3 has 13 residues. Between the trimmed V and J ends, which lost 5 bases and 8 bases, there was a span of 14 bases. The CDR3 loop reads CASSIEQLPTQYF. The CDR3 DNA follows: TGTGCCAGCAGCATTGAACAGTTGCCTACGCAGTATTTT.

The chain employs TRBV10-2 and TRBJ2-5; perhaps TRBD1 as D (6 bases). This CDR3 has 15 residues. Trimming removed 7 bases from V and 5 bases from J, with 20 bases in between. CDR1 is WSHSY and CDR2 is SAAADI in the germline V gene. CDR3 protein: CASTMRTARGETQYF. DNA for the CDR3: TGCGCCAGCACTATGCGGACAGCGCGAGGGGAGACCCAGTACTTC.

This chain links TRBV9 with TRBJ2-3; D possibly corresponds to TRBD2 (6 bases). This CDR3 has 18 amino acids. Germline V gene sequence: CDR1 SGDLS, CDR2 YYNGEE. V was trimmed by 0 bases and J by 0 bases, leaving 17 bases between them. CDR3: CASSVGTTNPYSTDTQYF. The CDR3 coding sequence is TGTGCCAGCAGCGTAGGGACTACTAACCCGTATAGCACAGATACGCAGTATTTT.

This clone occurred a few times. The chain combines TRBV7-2 with TRBJ1-6; D is unclear. The V end was cut by 11 bases, the J end by 6 bases, with 17 bases between. Germline CDR1 and CDR2: SGHTA and FQGNSA. The CDR3 extends over 14 amino acids. This CDR3 reads CASRGGIGNSPLHF. Here the CDR3 DNA reads TGTGCCTCCCGGGGAGGTATAGGTAATTCACCCCTCCACTTT.

The chain joins TRBV28 to TRBJ1-2; D may be TRBD1 (6 bases). Trimming shortened V by 5 bases and J by 6 bases, and 13 bases separated the two germline ends. CDR1 MDHEN and CDR2 SYDVKM come from the germline V gene. The CDR3 spans 13 residues. CDR3 sequence: CASSTGGRNGYTF. For the CDR3, the DNA is TGTGCCAGCAGTACTGGGGGCAGGAATGGCTACACCTTC.

The DNA for the CDR3 is TGTGCCATCAGAGGGACAGCCACCGGGGAGCTGTTTTTT. Residues: CAIRGTATGELFF. This chain links TRBV10-3 with TRBJ2-2; the match to TRBD1 covers 7 bases. The V gene end was trimmed by 6 bases and the J gene end by 4 bases; junction bases not matched to a gene: 2. Germline values: CDR1 ENHRY, CDR2 SYGVKD. The CDR3 runs to 13 residues.

This clone was counted only a few times. The chain carries TRBV11-2 and TRBJ1-6; 9 nucleotides align to TRBD1. V trimming: 5 bases; J trimming: 7 bases; junction bases outside the gene matches: 3. The CDR3 length is 14 residues. From germline, CDR1 is SGHAT and CDR2 FQNNGV. The CDR3 reads CASSSGTGNSPLHF. In nucleotides, the CDR3 is TGTGCCAGCAGCAGCGGGACAGGGAATTCACCCCTCCACTTT.

The chain employs TRBV2 and TRBJ2-2; TRBD2 matches 7 bases. V shed 1 base and J 2 bases; nucleotides not matched to a gene: 7. CDR1 SNHLY and CDR2 FYNNEI come from the germline V gene. This CDR3 is 17 amino acids long. In DNA form, the CDR3 reads TGTGCCAGCAGTGAAGAGGGTGGCGGGAGAAACACCGGGGAGCTGTTTTTT. Amino acids: CASSEEGGGRNTGELFF.

The chain is built from TRBV7-9 and TRBJ1-2; tentative D call: TRBD1 (5 bases). The V end lost 7 bases, the J end lost 1 base, and 19 bases lay between the germline ends. The CDR3 has 16 amino acids. From germline, CDR1 is SEHNR and CDR2 FQNEAQ (reference sequence). The CDR3 DNA reads as TGTGCCAGCACCTATGTGGGGGGGTTCCTTAACTATGGCTACACCTTC. Its translation: CASTYVGGFLNYGYTF. Complete variable domain (other parts from reference TRBV7-9 and TRBJ1-2): DTGVSQNPRHKITKRGQNVTFRCDPISEHNRLYWYRQTLGQGPEFLTYFQNEAQLEKSRLLSDRFSAERPKGSFSTLEIQRTEQGDSAMYLCASTYVGGFLNYGYTFGSGTRLTVV.

The rearrangement links TRBV27 to TRBJ1-2, with 7 positions matching TRBD1. V lost 3 bases, J lost 4 bases, and 2 bases stayed unmatched. CDR3 length: 13 amino acids. The germline CDR1 and CDR2 sequences are MNHEY and SMNVEV (reference sequence). CDR3 in DNA: TGTGCCAGCAGTTTCAGGGACAGCTATGGCTACACCTTC. The encoded protein is CASSFRDSYGYTF.